This entry describes one T cell receptor beta chain. Those enrolled in Seattle joined during active infection and were followed longitudinally afterward. In the source study's methods: It was from reference gene primer amplification that nucleated cell counts were estimated. TCRdb's table, derived via immunoSEQ multiplex PCR, lists solely in-frame clones and lacks some. The DNA gave D and trimming, while V, J and clone size come from that table. The sample carries 200,000 to 300,000 clones, about 93% recorded once. There are 15 residues in the CDR3. V was pared by 4 bases and J by 2 bases, with 7 bases of the junction left unmatched. Germline V lookup: CDR1 SGHRS, CDR2 YFSETQ. The data belong to a study of blood T cell repertoires in COVID-19. The wider study: Both acute and convalescent COVID-19 samples were obtained from the United States, Italy and Spain. The analysed material was cDNA or gDNA that came from T cells, B-cell-depleted T cells, or PBMCs.

The receptor comes from a man aged 25 to 40 with COVID-19, enrolled during active disease. The V and J genes are TRBV5-1 and TRBJ2-5; 8 bases line up with TRBD1. The source material was peripheral blood. The CDR3 reads CASSPNRQGQETQYF. In DNA, the CDR3 is TGCGCCAGCAGCCCGAATCGACAGGGGCAAGAGACCCAGTACTTC.